These 10 T cell receptor beta chains were sequenced from one sample in a study of T cells expressing NK-cell markers. From its re-call of the 5' RACE reads, TCRdb lists each CDR3 protein once, without DNA. The table lists roughly 450,000 distinct CDR3 sequences, with roughly 1.4% in the top ten. Material for sequencing was blood T cells: a sorted CD56 or NKG2C T cell subset, CD4+ or CD8+ T cells, or bulk PBMC T cells (not recorded which). The receptors were sampled from a woman in her fifties or sixties in good health.

The gene calls are TRBV20-1 and TRBJ2-5; TCRdb names TRBD1, which stays unverified in the absence of DNA. Per germline, CDR1 DFQATT and CDR2 SNEGSKA (reference sequence). The CDR3 covers 14 residues. The CDR3 loop is CSARGGRGFETQYF.

The rearrangement joins TRBV2 to TRBJ1-4; the D call of TRBD1 rests on TCRdb alone, since no DNA is present to check it. This CDR3 is built from 13 residues. The germline V gene encodes CDR1 SNHLY and CDR2 FYNNEI. The CDR3 sequence is CASARTGNEKLFF.

V is TRBV4-1 and J is TRBJ1-4. The CDR3 covers 14 residues. Germline values: CDR1 MGHRA, CDR2 YSYEKL. CDR3 protein: CASSDQWGSEKLFF.

This chain links TRBV7-2 with TRBJ1-4; the D gene TCRdb calls, TRBD1, cannot be checked with no DNA. This CDR3 has 14 residues. CDR1 and CDR2 (germline): SGHTA, FQGNSA. CDR3 sequence reads: CASSLQGPNEKLFF. Based on the CDR3 plus reference TRBV7-2 and TRBJ1-4, the full variable domain is GAGVSQSPSNKVTEKGKDVELRCDPISGHTALYWYRQSLGQGLEFLIYFQGNSAPDKSGLPSDRFSAERTGGSVSTLTIQRTQQEDSAVYLCASSLQGPNEKLFFGSGTQLSVL.

The chain has TRBV7-8 and TRBJ2-1; the TCRdb D gene call, TRBD1, has no DNA to confirm it. CDR3 length: 15 amino acids. CDR1 and CDR2 (germline): SGHVS, FQNEAQ. Here the CDR3 reads CASSIRTGSYNEQFF.

V and J are TRBV6-5 and TRBJ2-5; TCRdb's assignment of TRBD1 cannot be checked, as there is no DNA. CDR1 is MNHEY and CDR2 is SVGAGI in the germline V gene. The length of the CDR3 is 13 residues. CDR3 region: CASSGRNQETQYF.

The rearrangement joins TRBV12-3 or TRBV12-4 to TRBJ1-1; the TCRdb call, TRBD1, lacks DNA for checking. The CDR3 spans 14 residues. The chain's CDR3 is CASSLRLTDPVTFF.

This chain connects TRBV12-3 or TRBV12-4 to TRBJ2-2. The CDR3 sequence is 16 residues long. CDR3 in amino acids: CASSLARRSNTGELFF.

V usage is TRBV29-1 and J usage is TRBJ2-3; TCRdb proposes TRBD1, but this gene call is untestable without DNA. The germline V gene encodes CDR1 SQVTM and CDR2 ANQGSEA. The CDR3 spans 13 residues. This CDR3 reads CSAGRGRTDTQYF.

The genes are TRBV5-1 and TRBJ2-1; TCRdb selects TRBD1, and the lack of DNA leaves this call unchecked. The CDR3 length is 11 residues. CDR1 and CDR2 from the germline V gene are SGHRS and YFSETQ. CDR3 protein: CASSTVDEQFF.